This T cell receptor beta chain was found in a study of sequential checkpoint blockade in melanoma. Described treatment: randomized to nivolumab then ipilimumab (arm A) or the reverse (arm B). The data were produced by immunoSEQ multiplex PCR, yet TCRdb's version contains in-frame clones alone and is incomplete. The sample has 17,000 or so clones, 73% seen once; the top ten hold about a fifth. This CDR3 spans 16 amino acids. Germline values: CDR1 ENHRY, CDR2 SYGVKD. V lost 4 bases to trimming and J lost 1 base, with 16 bases between them. Sequencing used CD8+ T cells sorted from blood (inferred from file names), obtained from a patient given nivolumab and ipilimumab in sequence. This clonotype was sampled from a human donor with melanoma. The chain employs TRBV10-3 and TRBJ2-5; possible D gene TRBD2, 5 bases. The CDR3 protein is CAISGLLGLAQETQYF. CDR3 nucleotides: TGTGCCATCAGTGGCCTCTTAGGGCTAGCCCAAGAGACCCAGTACTTC.